This is a list of T cell receptor beta chains from one sample in a study of blood T cell repertoires in COVID-19. Measured with immunoSEQ multiplex PCR; TCRdb has only the in-frame clones, and not every one. The table includes about 140,000 clones, around 84% detected once. The sequenced material came from peripheral blood. The origin of the receptors is a human donor in a cohort sampled during active COVID-19. The CDR3 runs from the conserved cysteine through the conserved F or W. The D gene is left open where the match is weak. For some rows the clone size is stated as once, few or many, or as a class when expanded; others skip it.

NA	NA	TRBJ1-2	TRBV7-2	CASSPTLGAKYGYTF	TGTGCCAGCAGTCCGACTCTGGGGGCCAAGTATGGCTACACCTTC
NA	NA	TRBJ2-7	TRBV29-1	CSVEDATGSEYEQYF	TGCAGCGTTGAAGATGCGACCGGCTCGGAGTACGAGCAGTACTTC
NA	TRBD1	TRBJ2-1	TRBV6-5	CATTQGVYNEQFF	TGTGCCACCACACAGGGGGTTTACAATGAGCAGTTCTTC
NA	NA	TRBJ1-2	TRBV19	CASTGGGDYGYTF	TGTGCCAGCACGGGGGGAGGAGACTATGGCTACACCTTC
once	TRBD1	TRBJ1-1	TRBV7-2	CASSLDGQGHTEAFF	TGTGCCAGCAGCTTAGACGGACAGGGTCACACTGAAGCTTTCTTT
once	NA	TRBJ2-3	TRBV9	CASSVAPITDTQYF	TGTGCCAGCAGCGTAGCCCCCATTACAGATACGCAGTATTTT
NA	TRBD1	TRBJ2-2	TRBV28	CASRTGQGTGELFF	TGTGCCAGCAGGACCGGACAGGGCACCGGGGAGCTGTTTTTT
NA	TRBD1	TRBJ2-1	TRBV9	CASSVRAPGQGALEGHEQFF	TGTGCCAGCAGCGTCAGAGCACCGGGACAGGGGGCTCTAGAAGGGCATGAGCAGTTCTTC
once	TRBD1	TRBJ1-1	TRBV15	CATSRDSVRDRLNTEAFF	TGTGCCACCAGCAGAGACAGTGTCCGGGACAGGCTGAACACTGAAGCTTTCTTT
NA	TRBD1	TRBJ2-7	TRBV18	CASSSTGTALYEQYF	TGTGCCAGCTCATCAACCGGGACAGCGCTCTACGAGCAGTACTTC
NA	NA	TRBJ1-1	TRBV30	CAWSQTGSTEAFF	TGTGCCTGGAGTCAAACGGGGTCCACTGAAGCTTTCTTT
NA	NA	TRBJ1-5	TRBV6-2/TRBV6-3	CASSYGGQGNQPQHF	TGTGCCAGCAGTTACGGGGGCCAGGGGAATCAGCCCCAGCATTTT
NA	TRBD2	TRBJ2-7	TRBV4-2	CASSQYLAGADYEQYF	TGTGCCAGCAGCCAGTACCTAGCGGGGGCCGACTACGAGCAGTACTTC
NA	NA	TRBJ2-3	TRBV19	CASMDPAGPTTDTQYF	TGTGCCAGTATGGATCCGGCAGGTCCCACCACAGATACGCAGTATTTT
NA	TRBD1	TRBJ2-3	TRBV11-2	CASSLAQGAQHTQYF	TGTGCCAGCAGCTTAGCCCAGGGGGCACAGCATACGCAGTATTTT
NA	TRBD1	TRBJ1-2	TRBV19	CASYSGTGAQGYYGYTF	TGTGCCAGTTACTCCGGGACAGGGGCTCAGGGGTACTATGGCTACACCTTC
NA	NA	TRBJ2-7	TRBV19	CASSYRISYEQYF	TGTGCCAGTAGTTACAGGATATCCTACGAGCAGTACTTC